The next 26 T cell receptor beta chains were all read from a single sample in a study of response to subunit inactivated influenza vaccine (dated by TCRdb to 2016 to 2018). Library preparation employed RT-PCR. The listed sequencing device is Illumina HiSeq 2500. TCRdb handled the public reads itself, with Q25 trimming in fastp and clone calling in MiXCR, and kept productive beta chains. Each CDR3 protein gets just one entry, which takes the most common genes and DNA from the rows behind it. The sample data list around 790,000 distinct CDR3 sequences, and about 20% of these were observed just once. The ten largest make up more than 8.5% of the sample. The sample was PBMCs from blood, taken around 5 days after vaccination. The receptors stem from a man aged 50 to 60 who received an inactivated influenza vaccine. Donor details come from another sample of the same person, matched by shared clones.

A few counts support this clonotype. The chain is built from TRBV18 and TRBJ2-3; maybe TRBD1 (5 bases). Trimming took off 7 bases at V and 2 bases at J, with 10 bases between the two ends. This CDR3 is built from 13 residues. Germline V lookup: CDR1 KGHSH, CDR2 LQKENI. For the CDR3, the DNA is TGTGCCAGCTGTCAGACAGCCACAGATACGCAGTATTTT. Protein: CASCQTATDTQYF.

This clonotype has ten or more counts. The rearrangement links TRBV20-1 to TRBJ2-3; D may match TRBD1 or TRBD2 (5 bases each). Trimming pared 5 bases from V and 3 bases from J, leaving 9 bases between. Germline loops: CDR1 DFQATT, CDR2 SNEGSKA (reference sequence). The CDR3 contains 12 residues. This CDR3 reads CSASGRTDTQYF. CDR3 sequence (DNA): TGCAGTGCTTCGGGGCGAACAGATACGCAGTATTTT.

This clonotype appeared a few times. The CDR3 is CASMWSDTSRGNEQFF. The CDR3 region has the DNA TGTGCCAGCATGTGGTCGGACACCTCGAGGGGCAATGAGCAGTTCTTC. The J gene is TRBJ2-1, the V gene TRBV12-3 or TRBV12-4; either TRBD1 or TRBD2 may supply D (5 bases each). This CDR3 region has 16 residues. V shed 7 bases and J shed 6 bases, with 22 bases lying between them.

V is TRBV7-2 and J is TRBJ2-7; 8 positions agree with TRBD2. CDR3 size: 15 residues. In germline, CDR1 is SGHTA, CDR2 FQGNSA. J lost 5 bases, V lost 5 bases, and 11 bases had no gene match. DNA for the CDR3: TGTGCCAGCAGCATAATTCGGGGGGGCAGGGACGAGCAGTACTTC. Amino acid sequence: CASSIIRGGRDEQYF.

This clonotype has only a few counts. CDR3 bases: TGCAGCGTGGTGAACCGGGACAGGGCCTACAATGAGCAGTTCTTC. Translated, it gives CSVVNRDRAYNEQFF. The chain is built from TRBV29-1 and TRBJ2-1; TRBD1 matches 9 bases. V was pared by 6 bases and J by 2 bases, with 8 bases of the junction left unmatched. This CDR3 is 15 amino acids long. Germline V lookup: CDR1 SQVTM, CDR2 ANQGSEA.

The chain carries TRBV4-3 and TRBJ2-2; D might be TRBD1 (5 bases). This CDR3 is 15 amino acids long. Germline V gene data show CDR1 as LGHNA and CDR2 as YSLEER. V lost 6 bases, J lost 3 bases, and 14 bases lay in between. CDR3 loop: CASRKTELHTGELFF. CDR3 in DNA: TGCGCCAGCAGAAAGACAGAACTTCACACCGGGGAGCTGTTTTTT.

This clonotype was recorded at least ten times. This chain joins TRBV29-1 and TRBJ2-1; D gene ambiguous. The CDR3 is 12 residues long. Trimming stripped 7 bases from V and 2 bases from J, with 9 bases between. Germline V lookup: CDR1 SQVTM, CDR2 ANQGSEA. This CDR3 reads CSAGVTYNEQFF. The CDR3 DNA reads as TGCAGCGCCGGAGTTACCTACAATGAGCAGTTCTTC.

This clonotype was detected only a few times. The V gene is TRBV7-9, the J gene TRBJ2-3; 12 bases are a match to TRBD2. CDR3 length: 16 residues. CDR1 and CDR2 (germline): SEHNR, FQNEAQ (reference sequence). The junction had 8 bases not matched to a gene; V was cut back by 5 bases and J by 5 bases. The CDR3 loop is CASSLLAGGTVDTQYF. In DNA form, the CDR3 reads TGTGCCAGCAGCCTACTAGCGGGGGGCACCGTAGATACGCAGTATTTT.

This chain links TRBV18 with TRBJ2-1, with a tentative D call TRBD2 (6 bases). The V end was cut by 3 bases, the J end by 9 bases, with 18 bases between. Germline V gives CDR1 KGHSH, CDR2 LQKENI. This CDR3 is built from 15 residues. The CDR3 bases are TGTGCCAGCTCACCCCGGGTTAGCGGCAATAGTGAGCAGTTCTTC. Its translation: CASSPRVSGNSEQFF. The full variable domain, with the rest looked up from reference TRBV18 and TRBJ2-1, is NAGVMQNPRHLVRRRGQEARLRCSPMKGHSHVYWYRQLPEEGLKFMVYLQKENIIDESGMPKERFSAEFPKEGPSILRIQQVVRGDSAAYFCASSPRVSGNSEQFFGPGTRLTVL.

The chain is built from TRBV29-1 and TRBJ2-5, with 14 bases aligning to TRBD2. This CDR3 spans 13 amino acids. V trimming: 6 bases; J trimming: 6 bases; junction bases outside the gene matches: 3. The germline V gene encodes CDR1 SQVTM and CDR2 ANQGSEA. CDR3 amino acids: CSVRTSGRQTQYF. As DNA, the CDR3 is TGCAGCGTAAGGACTAGCGGGAGGCAGACCCAGTACTTC.

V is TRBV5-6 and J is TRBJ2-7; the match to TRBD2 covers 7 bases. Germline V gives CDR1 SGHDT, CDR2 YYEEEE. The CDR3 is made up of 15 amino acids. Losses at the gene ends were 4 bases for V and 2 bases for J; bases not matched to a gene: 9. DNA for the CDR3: TGTGCCAGCAGCCGTAGCGAGGGACTACCCTACGAGCAGTACTTC. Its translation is CASSRSEGLPYEQYF.

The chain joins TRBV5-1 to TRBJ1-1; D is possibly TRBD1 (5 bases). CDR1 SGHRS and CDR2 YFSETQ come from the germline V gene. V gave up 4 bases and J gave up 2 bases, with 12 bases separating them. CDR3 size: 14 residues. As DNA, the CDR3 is TGCGCCAGCAGCGGATTGACAGCAAACACTGAAGCTTTCTTT. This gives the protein CASSGLTANTEAFF.

CDR3 sequence reads: CASSYHGRTSGTKETQYF. Here the CDR3 DNA reads TGTGCCAGCAGCTACCATGGAAGGACTAGCGGGACCAAAGAGACCCAGTACTTC. V is TRBV11-2 and J is TRBJ2-5, with 12 bases identical to TRBD2. The CDR3 length is 18 residues. J was trimmed by 3 bases and V by 4 bases; bases with no gene match: 12. Germline assignment: CDR1 SGHAT and CDR2 FQNNGV.

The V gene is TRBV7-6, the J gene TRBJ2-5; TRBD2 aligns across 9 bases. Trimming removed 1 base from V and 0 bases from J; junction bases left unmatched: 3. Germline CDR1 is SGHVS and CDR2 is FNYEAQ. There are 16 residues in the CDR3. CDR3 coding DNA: TGTGCCAGCAGCTTAGGACTAGCGGAGTACCAAGAGACCCAGTACTTC. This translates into CASSLGLAEYQETQYF.

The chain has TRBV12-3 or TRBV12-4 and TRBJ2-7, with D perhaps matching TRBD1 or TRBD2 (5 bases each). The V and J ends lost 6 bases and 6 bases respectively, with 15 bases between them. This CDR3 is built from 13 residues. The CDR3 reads CASSSLVGAEQYF. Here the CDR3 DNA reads TGTGCCAGCAGCTCACTAGTAGGGGCCGAGCAGTACTTC.

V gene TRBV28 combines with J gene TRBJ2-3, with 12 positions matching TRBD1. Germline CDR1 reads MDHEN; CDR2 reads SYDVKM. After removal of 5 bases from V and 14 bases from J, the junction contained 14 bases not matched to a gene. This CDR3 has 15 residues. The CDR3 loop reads CASSPNRDRGRNLYF. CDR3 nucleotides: TGTGCCAGCAGTCCAAACCGGGACAGGGGGCGAAATTTGTATTTT.

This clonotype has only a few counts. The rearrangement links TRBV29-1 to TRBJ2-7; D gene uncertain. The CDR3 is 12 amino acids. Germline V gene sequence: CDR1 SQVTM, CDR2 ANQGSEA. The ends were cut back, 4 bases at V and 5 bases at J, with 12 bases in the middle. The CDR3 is CSVGTPHDEQYF. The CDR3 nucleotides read TGCAGCGTTGGCACGCCCCATGACGAGCAGTACTTC.

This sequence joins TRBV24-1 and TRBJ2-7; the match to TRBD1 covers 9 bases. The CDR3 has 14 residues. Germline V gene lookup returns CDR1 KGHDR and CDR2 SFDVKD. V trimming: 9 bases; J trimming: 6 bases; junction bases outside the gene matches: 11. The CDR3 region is CATQTTGGTGEQYF. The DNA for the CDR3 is TGTGCCACCCAAACTACAGGGGGCACGGGCGAGCAGTACTTC.

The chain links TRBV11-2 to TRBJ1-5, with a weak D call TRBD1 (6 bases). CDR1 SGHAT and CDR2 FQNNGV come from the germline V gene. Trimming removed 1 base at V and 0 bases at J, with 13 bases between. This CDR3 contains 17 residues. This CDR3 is CASSLGGRGDSNQPQHF. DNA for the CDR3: TGTGCCAGCAGCTTAGGTGGGAGGGGGGATAGCAATCAGCCCCAGCATTTT.

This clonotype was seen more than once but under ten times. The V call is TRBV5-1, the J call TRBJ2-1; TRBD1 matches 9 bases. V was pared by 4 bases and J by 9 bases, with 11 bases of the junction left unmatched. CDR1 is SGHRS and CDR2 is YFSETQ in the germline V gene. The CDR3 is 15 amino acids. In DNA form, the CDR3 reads TGCGCCAGCAGCGCAGCCGGGACAGGGAGTAGTGAGCAGTTCTTC. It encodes CASSAAGTGSSEQFF.

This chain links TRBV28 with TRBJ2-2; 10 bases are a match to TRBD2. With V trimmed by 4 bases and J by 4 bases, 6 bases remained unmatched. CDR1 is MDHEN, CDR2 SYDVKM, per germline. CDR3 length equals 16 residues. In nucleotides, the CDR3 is TGTGCCAGCAGTTCGCCTAGCGGGAGAGGCACCGGGGAGCTGTTTTTT. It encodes CASSSPSGRGTGELFF.

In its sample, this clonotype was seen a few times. The CDR3 region has the DNA TGTGCCAGCTCACCACGCGCGAACCAAGAGACCCAGTACTTC. Protein product: CASSPRANQETQYF. V usage is TRBV18 and J usage is TRBJ2-5, with D unresolved. The length of the CDR3 is 14 residues. Germline CDR1 KGHSH, CDR2 LQKENI. V was shortened by 1 base and J by 0 bases, with 6 bases between the two germline ends. Drawing the rest from reference TRBV18 and TRBJ2-5, the complete variable domain is NAGVMQNPRHLVRRRGQEARLRCSPMKGHSHVYWYRQLPEEGLKFMVYLQKENIIDESGMPKERFSAEFPKEGPSILRIQQVVRGDSAAYFCASSPRANQETQYFGPGTRLLVL.

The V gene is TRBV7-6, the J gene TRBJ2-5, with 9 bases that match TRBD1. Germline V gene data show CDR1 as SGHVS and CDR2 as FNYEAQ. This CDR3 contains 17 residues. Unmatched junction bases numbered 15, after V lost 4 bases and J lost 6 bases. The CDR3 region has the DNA TGTGCCAGCAGCTCGATACTTAGAGGGACAGGGAGGAAGACCCAGTACTTC. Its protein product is CASSSILRGTGRKTQYF. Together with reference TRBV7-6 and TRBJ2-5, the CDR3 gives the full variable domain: GAGVSQSPRYKVTKRGQDVALRCDPISGHVSLYWYRQALGQGPEFLTYFNYEAQQDKSGLPNDRFSAERPEGSISTLTIQRTEQRDSAMYRCASSSILRGTGRKTQYFGPGTRLLVL.

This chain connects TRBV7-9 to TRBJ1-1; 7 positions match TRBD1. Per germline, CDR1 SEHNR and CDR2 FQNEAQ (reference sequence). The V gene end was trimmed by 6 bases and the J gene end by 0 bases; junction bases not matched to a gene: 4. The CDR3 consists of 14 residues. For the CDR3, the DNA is TGTGCCAGCAGAGACAGGGAGATGAACACTGAAGCTTTCTTT. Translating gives CASRDREMNTEAFF.

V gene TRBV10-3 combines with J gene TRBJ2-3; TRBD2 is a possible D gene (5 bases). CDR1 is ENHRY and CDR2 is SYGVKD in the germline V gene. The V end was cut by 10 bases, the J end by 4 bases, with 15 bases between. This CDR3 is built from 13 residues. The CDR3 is CATWGVTADTQYF. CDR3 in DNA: TGTGCCACGTGGGGAGTGACGGCAGATACGCAGTATTTT.

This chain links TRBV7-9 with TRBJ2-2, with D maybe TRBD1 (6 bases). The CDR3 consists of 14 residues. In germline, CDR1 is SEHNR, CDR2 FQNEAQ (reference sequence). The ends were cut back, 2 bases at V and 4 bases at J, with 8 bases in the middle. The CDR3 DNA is TGTGCCAGCAGCTTACAGGGGCCCACCGGGGAGCTGTTTTTT. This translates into CASSLQGPTGELFF.